These 9 T cell receptor beta chains came from one sample sequenced in a study of blood T cells in healthy people across ages. Sample-barcoded 5' priming and a J-beta primer mix drove a second PCR of about 7 to 11 cycles. TCRdb re-derived calls from the 5' RACE reads in MiXCR, one entry per CDR3 protein. The sample carries about 1 million distinct CDR3 sequences, 40% to 55% recorded once. Material for sequencing was blood. Receptors were obtained from a woman between 55 and 75 years old in good health.

The chain is built from TRBV10-3 and TRBJ1-4; D possibly corresponds to TRBD1 (5 bases). Germline-derived CDR1 and CDR2 are ENHRY and SYGVKD. The CDR3 runs to 14 residues. Trimming pared 4 bases from V and 3 bases from J, leaving 9 bases between. The CDR3 protein is CAISAWGPNEKLFF. CDR3 in DNA: TGTGCCATCAGTGCCTGGGGCCCTAATGAAAAACTGTTTTTT.

This chain links TRBV27 with TRBJ1-2, with D perhaps matching TRBD1 (6 bases). The CDR3 is made up of 13 amino acids. From germline, CDR1 is MNHEY and CDR2 SMNVEV (reference sequence). V lost 3 bases and J lost 10, with 15 bases in between. The CDR3 spells CASSFRGLGDYTF. The CDR3 region has the DNA TGTGCCAGCAGTTTTCGGGGGCTTGGTGACTACACCTTC.

The rearrangement uses TRBV11-1 and TRBJ2-7, with 8 bases matching TRBD1. The CDR3 covers 15 residues. Looked up from germline, CDR1 is SGHAT and CDR2 is FQDESV (reference sequence). V shed 0 bases and J 6 bases; nucleotides not matched to a gene: 7. CDR3 DNA: TGTGCCAGCAGCTTAGCGAGGACAGGGAGGCGCGAGCAGTACTTC. This codes for CASSLARTGRREQYF.

This clonotype was seen ten or more times. The V and J genes are TRBV15 and TRBJ2-3; TRBD2 matches 10 bases. After removal of 8 bases from V and 2 bases from J, the junction contained 1 base not matched to a gene. This CDR3 spans 13 amino acids. Germline-derived CDR1 and CDR2 are LNHNV and YYDKDF (reference sequence). The CDR3 sequence: CATGLADTDTQYF. In DNA, the CDR3 is TGTGCCACCGGACTAGCGGACACAGATACGCAGTATTTT.

This clonotype has just a few counts. The chain has TRBV20-1 and TRBJ2-7; D may be TRBD1 or TRBD2 (5 bases each). This CDR3 is 12 amino acids long. Germline CDR1 reads DFQATT; CDR2 reads SNEGSKA (reference sequence). Trimming shortened V by 3 bases and J by 6 bases, and 12 bases separated the two germline ends. The CDR3 DNA reads TGCAGTGCTAGTAGAACCGGGGCCGAGCAGTACTTC. It is translated as CSASRTGAEQYF.

The chain links TRBV27 to TRBJ1-6; 7 bases match TRBD1. V shed 7 bases and J 6 bases; nucleotides not matched to a gene: 9. CDR1 is MNHEY and CDR2 is SMNVEV in the germline V gene (reference sequence). The CDR3 loop spans 15 amino acids. The chain's CDR3 is CASKALQGTNSPLHF. The DNA for the CDR3 is TGTGCCAGCAAGGCCCTACAGGGGACTAATTCACCCCTCCACTTT.

This clonotype was seen a handful of times. The chain recombines TRBV9 with TRBJ2-3; 10 bases align to TRBD2. The length of the CDR3 is 17 residues. V lost 3 bases, J lost 5 bases, and 12 bases stayed unmatched. CDR1 is SGDLS, CDR2 YYNGEE, per germline. CDR3 sequence: CASSALGLAGAKDTQYF. CDR3 bases: TGTGCCAGCAGCGCCCTCGGGCTAGCGGGAGCTAAAGATACGCAGTATTTT.

In the case of this clonotype: The junction departs from germline at one end; a sequencing error may be responsible. The chain carries TRBV12-3 or TRBV12-4 and TRBJ2-4; 10 nucleotides agree with TRBD2. TRBJ2-7 explains the end of the DNA better; the J call may be wrong. The CDR3 has 18 amino acids. The CDR3 region has the DNA TGTACCAGCAGTGACAGCAGTCTAGCGGGAGTGGTACCCTACGAGCAGTACTTC. This sequence encodes CTSSDSSLAGVVPYEQYF.

This clonotype was recorded many times. CDR3 residues: CSAERGGTGDTGELFF. The DNA for the CDR3 is TGCAGTGCCGAGAGGGGGGGGACAGGGGACACCGGGGAGCTGTTTTTT. This chain links TRBV20-1 with TRBJ2-2; 10 nucleotides align to TRBD1. The CDR3 consists of 16 residues. After removal of 6 bases from V and 3 bases from J, the junction contained 10 bases not matched to a gene. CDR1 DFQATT and CDR2 SNEGSKA come from the germline V gene (reference sequence).